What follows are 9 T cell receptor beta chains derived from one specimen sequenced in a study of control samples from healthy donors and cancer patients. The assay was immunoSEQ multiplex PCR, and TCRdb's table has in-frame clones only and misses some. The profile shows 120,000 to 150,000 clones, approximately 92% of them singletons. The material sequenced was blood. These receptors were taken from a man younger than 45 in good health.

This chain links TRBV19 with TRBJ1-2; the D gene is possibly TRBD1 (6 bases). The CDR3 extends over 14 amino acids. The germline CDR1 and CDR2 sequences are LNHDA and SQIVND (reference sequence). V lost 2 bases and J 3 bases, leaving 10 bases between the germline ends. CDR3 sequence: CASSIRQDHYGYTF. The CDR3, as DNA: TGTGCCAGTAGTATACGACAGGACCACTATGGCTACACCTTC.

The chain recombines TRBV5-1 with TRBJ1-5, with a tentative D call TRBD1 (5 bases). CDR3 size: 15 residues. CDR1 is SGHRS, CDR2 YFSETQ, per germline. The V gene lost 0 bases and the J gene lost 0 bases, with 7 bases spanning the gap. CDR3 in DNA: TGCGCCAGCAGCTTGGGGACACTTAGCAATCAGCCCCAGCATTTT. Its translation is CASSLGTLSNQPQHF.

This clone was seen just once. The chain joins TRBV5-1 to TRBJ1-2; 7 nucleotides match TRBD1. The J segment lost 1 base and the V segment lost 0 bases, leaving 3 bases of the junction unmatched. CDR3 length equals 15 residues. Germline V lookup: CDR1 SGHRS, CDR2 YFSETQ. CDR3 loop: CASSLVAGGNYGYTF. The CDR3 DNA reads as TGCGCCAGCAGCTTGGTGGCAGGGGGTAACTATGGCTACACCTTC.

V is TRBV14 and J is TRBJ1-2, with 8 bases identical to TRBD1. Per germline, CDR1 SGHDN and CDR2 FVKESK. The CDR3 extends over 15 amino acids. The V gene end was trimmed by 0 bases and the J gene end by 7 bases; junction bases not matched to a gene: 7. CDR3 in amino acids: CASSQERQGLFGYTF. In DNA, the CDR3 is TGTGCCAGCAGCCAAGAGAGACAGGGGCTCTTTGGCTACACCTTC. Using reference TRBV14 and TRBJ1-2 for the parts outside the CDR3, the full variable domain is EAGVTQFPSHSVIEKGQTVTLRCDPISGHDNLYWYRRVMGKEIKFLLHFVKESKQDESGMPNNRFLAERTGGTYSTLKVQPAELEDSGVYFCASSQERQGLFGYTFGSGTRLTVV.

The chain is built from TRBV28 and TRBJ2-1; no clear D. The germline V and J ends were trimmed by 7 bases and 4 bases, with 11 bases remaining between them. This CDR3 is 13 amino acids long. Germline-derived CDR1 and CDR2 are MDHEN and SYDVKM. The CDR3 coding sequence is TGTGCCAGCACCTCACGACTTTACAATGAGCAGTTCTTC. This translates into CASTSRLYNEQFF.

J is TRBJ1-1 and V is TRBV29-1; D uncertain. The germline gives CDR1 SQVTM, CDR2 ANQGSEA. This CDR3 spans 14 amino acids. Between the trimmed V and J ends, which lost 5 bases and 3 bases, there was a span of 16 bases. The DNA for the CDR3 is TGCAGCGTTAAAATGGACCCGGTGGACACTGAAGCTTTCTTT. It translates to CSVKMDPVDTEAFF.

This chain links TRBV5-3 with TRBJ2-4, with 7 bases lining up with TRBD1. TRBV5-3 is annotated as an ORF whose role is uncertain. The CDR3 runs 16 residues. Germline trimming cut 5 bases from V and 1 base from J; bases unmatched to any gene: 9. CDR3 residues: CARRQDRAVAKNIQYF. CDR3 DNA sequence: TGTGCCAGAAGACAAGACAGGGCGGTGGCCAAAAACATTCAGTACTTC.

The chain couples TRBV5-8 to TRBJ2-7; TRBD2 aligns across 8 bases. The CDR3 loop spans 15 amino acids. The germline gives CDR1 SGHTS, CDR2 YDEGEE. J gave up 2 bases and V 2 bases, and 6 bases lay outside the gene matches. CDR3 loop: CASSFFGGGTYEQYF. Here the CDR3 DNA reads TGTGCCAGCAGCTTTTTCGGGGGGGGTACCTACGAGCAGTACTTC.

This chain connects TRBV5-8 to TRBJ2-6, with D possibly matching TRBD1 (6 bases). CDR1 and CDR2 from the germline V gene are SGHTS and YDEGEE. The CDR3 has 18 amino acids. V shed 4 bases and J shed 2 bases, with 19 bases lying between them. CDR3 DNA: TGTGCCAGCAGCACTCCGGGACAAAGGCTCCCTGGGGCCAACGTCCTGACTTTC. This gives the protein CASSTPGQRLPGANVLTF.